The rows below give T cell receptor beta chains drawn from one sample of a study of shared clonotypes between healthy human individuals. Some clones are missing from TCRdb's copy, which holds only in-frame ones; the method was immunoSEQ multiplex PCR. The top ten hold around 1.7% of the sample, which has about 2.1 million clones, approximately 94% seen once. Source material: naive CD8+ T cells from PBMCs. The receptors derive from a man aged 18 to 30 in good health. Some clones in this sample may be carry-over from other donors' samples. Each CDR3 is given without its conserved first and last residue.

v_gene	j_gene	CDR3aa
TRBV6-5	TRBJ2-7	ASRSTRFAYEQY
TRBV28	TRBJ1-5	ASSFWERDQPQH
TRBV27	TRBJ2-1	ASTGGDSSYNEQF
TRBV5-4	TRBJ1-2	ASSSGQGKGYGYT
TRBV5-1	TRBJ2-1	ASSLGLAGANYNEQF
TRBV9	TRBJ2-1	ASSLPPDRSYNEQF
TRBV5-6	TRBJ2-3	ASSPGPSARTDTQY
TRBV11-2	TRBJ2-7	ASSFFLSSYEQY
TRBV10-3	TRBJ1-2	AISESSGPNGYT
TRBV28	TRBJ1-3	ASKPSGGPTIY
TRBV7-9	TRBJ2-1	ASSPGLGDNEQF
TRBV9	TRBJ2-5	ASSSTSQVGETQY
TRBV9	TRBJ2-3	ASSVGEAAFTDTQY
TRBV6-1	TRBJ2-3	ASSEKRRGRRDTQY
TRBV5-4	TRBJ2-7	ASSLVKRERREQY
TRBV7-6	TRBJ1-2	ASSPPGLHGYT
TRBV6-5	TRBJ2-7	ASQDGSYEQY
TRBV11-2	TRBJ2-1	ASSSREGAKRFEQF
TRBV7-9	TRBJ2-1	ASSSPWAGVEQF
TRBV11-2	TRBJ2-2	ASSPPGQEAGELF
TRBV18	TRBJ2-1	ASSPPGGRYNEQF
TRBV7-8	TRBJ2-7	ASSSSLTSSGLEQY
TRBV15	TRBJ2-7	ATSRVRGGSYEQY
TRBV11-2	TRBJ1-1	ASSARDTGGTEAF
TRBV7-9	TRBJ1-4	ASSASLGEKLF
TRBV6-1	TRBJ2-7	AVLRGRAYEQY
TRBV4-1	TRBJ2-2	ASSQDLTSGRNTGELF
TRBV19	TRBJ2-2	ASSSGTGELF
TRBV11-1	TRBJ2-7	ASSRSGSGTYEQY
TRBV7-6	TRBJ2-7	ASSLGAGGEQY